This entry lists 8 T cell receptor beta chains sequenced from one sample in a study of T cells after somatic rescue of genetic block. Clones were read by immunoSEQ multiplex PCR, and TCRdb kept only the in-frame ones, dropping some. The sample records 70,000 or so clones, approximately 90% being singletons. The specimen sequenced was peripheral blood mononuclear cells (PBMCs). These receptors came from a man between 40 and 49 years old.

CDR3 protein: CASSPAGVAGGVDTQYF. CDR3 coding DNA: TGTGCCAGCAGCCCCGCCGGGGTAGCGGGAGGAGTAGATACGCAGTATTTT. The chain carries TRBV28 and TRBJ2-3; 10 nucleotides align to TRBD2. Germline V gene sequence: CDR1 MDHEN, CDR2 SYDVKM. Losses at the gene ends were 6 bases for V and 5 bases for J; bases not matched to a gene: 14. There are 17 residues in the CDR3.

This chain uses TRBV5-4 with TRBJ2-7; D may be TRBD1 (5 bases). The CDR3 runs to 15 residues. The V gene lost 0 bases and the J gene lost 5 bases, with 15 bases spanning the gap. Germline CDR1 reads SGHNT; CDR2 reads YYREEE (reference sequence). Written as DNA, the CDR3 is TGTGCCAGCAGCTTGGGGGGCACCAAGGACCACGAGCAGTACTTC. Translated, it gives CASSLGGTKDHEQYF.

The chain employs TRBV25-1 and TRBJ2-7, with 9 positions matching TRBD2. This CDR3 contains 16 residues. Germline CDR1 reads MGHDK; CDR2 reads SYGVNS. The J segment lost 0 bases and the V segment lost 3 bases, leaving 6 bases of the junction unmatched. The CDR3 protein is CASSEVAGVHSYEQYF. Written as DNA, the CDR3 is TGTGCCAGCAGTGAGGTAGCGGGGGTCCACTCCTACGAGCAGTACTTC.

The rearrangement uses TRBV5-1 and TRBJ1-1; D uncertain. V lost 3 bases to trimming and J lost 2 bases, with 8 bases between them. From germline, CDR1 is SGHRS and CDR2 YFSETQ. CDR3 length: 13 residues. The CDR3 DNA sequence: TGCGCCAGCAGCTCCCAGGAAAACACTGAAGCTTTCTTT. Translated, it gives CASSSQENTEAFF.

This chain uses TRBV7-9 with TRBJ2-6; TRBD1 might be the D (5 bases). Trimming took 5 bases from V and 2 from J, leaving 10 bases between them. Per the germline V gene, CDR1 is SEHNR and CDR2 is FQNEAQ (reference sequence). The CDR3 consists of 15 residues. The CDR3 DNA is TGTGCCAGCAGCCTCTCCAGGGCTGGGGCCAACGTCCTGACTTTC. It yields the protein CASSLSRAGANVLTF.

This sequence joins TRBV6-6 and TRBJ1-1; 7 bases fit TRBD1. Germline CDR1 and CDR2: MNHNY and SVGAGI (reference sequence). After removal of 4 bases from V and 5 bases from J, the junction contained 10 bases not matched to a gene. CDR3 length: 15 amino acids. The CDR3 protein is CASSSRGQVGTEAFF. CDR3 DNA sequence: TGTGCCAGCAGTTCGAGGGGGCAGGTAGGAACTGAAGCTTTCTTT.

J is TRBJ2-1 and V is TRBV2, with D possibly TRBD2 on 5 matching bases. V lost 2 bases and J 9 bases, leaving 11 bases between the germline ends. Germline V gene lookup returns CDR1 SNHLY and CDR2 FYNNEI. The CDR3 is made up of 13 amino acids. CDR3 amino acids: CASSEIRAGEQFF. For the CDR3, the DNA is TGTGCCAGCAGTGAAATTAGGGCGGGTGAGCAGTTCTTC.

V and J are TRBV6-1 and TRBJ2-3, with unresolved D. The CDR3 is 12 residues long. The V gene lost 6 bases and the J gene lost 6 bases, with 10 bases spanning the gap. In germline, CDR1 is MNHNS, CDR2 SASEGT. CDR3 sequence reads: CASRPRSDTQYF. The CDR3 DNA reads as TGTGCCAGCAGACCGCGATCCGATACGCAGTATTTT.